The 12 T cell receptor beta chains listed next were all sequenced from one sample in a study of cytomegalovirus exposure and HLA in healthy donors. This table comes from immunoSEQ multiplex PCR, and its TCRdb copy is limited to in-frame clones, with some not included. Here the sample spans some 130,000 clones, 75% to 90% being singletons. Sequencing was done on a sample of PBMCs. These receptors were collected from a young woman in good health and CMV-seronegative.

This chain connects TRBV6-4 to TRBJ2-2; 8 bases are a match to TRBD2. This CDR3 is 15 amino acids long. Trimming at V came to 5 bases and at J to 5 bases, leaving 7 bases not matched to a gene. In germline, CDR1 is MRHNA, CDR2 SNTAGT. Here the CDR3 reads CASSRDSGVTGELFF. As DNA, the CDR3 is TGTGCCAGCAGTCGGGATAGCGGGGTAACCGGGGAGCTGTTTTTT.

CDR3 bases: TGTGCCACCAGCCCACAGGGACTAGCGGCCACAGATACGCAGTATTTT. It is translated as CATSPQGLAATDTQYF. This chain connects TRBV15 to TRBJ2-3; 11 bases match TRBD2. V lost 5 bases and J lost 2; bases outside the gene matches: 6. The CDR3 runs 16 residues. Germline lookup yields CDR1 LNHNV and CDR2 YYDKDF (reference sequence). Combining the CDR3 with reference TRBV15 and TRBJ2-3 gives the whole variable domain DAMVIQNPRYQVTQFGKPVTLSCSQTLNHNVMYWYQQKSSQAPKLLFHYYDKDFNNEADTPDNFQSRRPNTSFCFLDIRSPGLGDTAMYLCATSPQGLAATDTQYFGPGTRLTVL.

This chain uses TRBV5-1 with TRBJ2-3; 8 bases map to TRBD2. Germline lookup yields CDR1 SGHRS and CDR2 YFSETQ. V was pared by 3 bases and J by 2 bases, with 5 bases of the junction left unmatched. The CDR3 totals 15 residues. CDR3: CASSSREGTTDTQYF. Here the CDR3 DNA reads TGCGCCAGCAGCTCCCGGGAGGGCACCACAGATACGCAGTATTTT. Looking up the rest from reference TRBV5-1 and TRBJ2-3 gives the full variable domain: KAGVTQTPRYLIKTRGQQVTLSCSPISGHRSVSWYQQTPGQGLQFLFEYFSETQRNKGNFPGRFSGRQFSNSRSEMNVSTLELGDSALYLCASSSREGTTDTQYFGPGTRLTVL.

The rearrangement links TRBV28 to TRBJ2-6; the D gene is possibly TRBD2 (6 bases). Trimming removed 6 bases from V and 4 bases from J, with 13 bases in between. CDR1 and CDR2 from the germline V gene are MDHEN and SYDVKM. The length of the CDR3 is 15 residues. CDR3 amino acids: CASSPAGLGANVLTF. The CDR3, as DNA: TGTGCCAGCAGCCCCGCGGGGTTAGGGGCCAACGTCCTGACTTTC.

The gene calls are TRBV5-1 and TRBJ2-1, with 7 positions matching TRBD1. The CDR3 is 13 residues long. Germline lookup yields CDR1 SGHRS and CDR2 YFSETQ. With 4 bases clipped from V and 8 bases from J, the junction kept 6 bases outside the gene matches. CDR3 nucleotide sequence: TGCGCCAGCAGCCCGGGAACAGGGGATGAGCAGTTCTTC. Amino acid sequence: CASSPGTGDEQFF.

This rearrangement joins TRBV19 to TRBJ1-3; no definite D call. Germline CDR1 LNHDA, CDR2 SQIVND (reference sequence). V was trimmed by 10 bases and J by 2 bases, leaving 15 bases between them. The CDR3 covers 14 residues. CDR3 in amino acids: CATSPQRAGNTIYF. Here the CDR3 DNA reads TGTGCCACCTCACCCCAGAGGGCTGGAAACACCATATATTTT.

V gene TRBV27 combines with J gene TRBJ1-2, with D possibly being TRBD1 (5 bases). The CDR3 spans 13 residues. The V gene's germline CDR1 is MNHEY and CDR2 SMNVEV (reference sequence). V shed 6 bases and J shed 8 bases, with 16 bases lying between them. CDR3 nucleotide sequence: TGTGCCAGCAGCGACAACGGGGGGAACGGCTACACCTTC. It encodes CASSDNGGNGYTF.

This chain connects TRBV4-1 to TRBJ1-3, with D uncertain. Germline-derived CDR1 and CDR2 are MGHRA and YSYEKL. CDR3 length equals 15 residues. With 4 bases removed from V and 0 bases from J, the gap between germline ends came to 10 bases. Here the CDR3 DNA reads TGCGCCAGCAGCCGAATGGCAAGCTCTGGAAACACCATATATTTT. Protein sequence: CASSRMASSGNTIYF.

The V call is TRBV13, the J call TRBJ2-3; 9 bases agree with TRBD2. CDR1 is PRHDT and CDR2 is FYEKMQ in the germline V gene (reference sequence). With 4 bases clipped from V and 0 bases from J, the junction kept 5 bases outside the gene matches. The CDR3 runs 16 residues. The CDR3, as DNA: TGTGCCAGCAGCTCCATAGCGGGGGCTAGCACAGATACGCAGTATTTT. This gives the protein CASSSIAGASTDTQYF.

This clone was seen a single time. V and J are TRBV7-9 and TRBJ2-1; 7 bases are a match to TRBD1. The CDR3 runs to 15 residues. J gave up 4 bases and V 1 base, and 4 bases lay outside the gene matches. CDR1 is SEHNR, CDR2 FQNEAQ, per germline (reference sequence). Here the CDR3 reads CASSLEGAGYNEQFF. For the CDR3, the DNA is TGTGCCAGCAGCTTAGAGGGGGCGGGTTACAATGAGCAGTTCTTC.

This clone has a single count. The rearrangement uses TRBV5-1 and TRBJ1-2; D might be TRBD1 (6 bases). The V gene lost 1 base and the J gene lost 10 bases, with 17 bases spanning the gap. The CDR3 runs to 14 residues. CDR1 and CDR2 (germline): SGHRS, YFSETQ. This chain's CDR3 is CASSLSDSTTVYTF. Written as DNA, the CDR3 is TGCGCCAGCAGCTTGTCGGACAGCACCACGGTCTACACCTTC.

The chain recombines TRBV19 with TRBJ1-2; a weak D match, TRBD1 (5 bases). The V gene lost 8 bases and the J gene lost 4 bases, with 17 bases spanning the gap. The V gene's germline CDR1 is LNHDA and CDR2 SQIVND (reference sequence). CDR3 length: 14 amino acids. CDR3 in DNA: TGTGCCAGTTTCGCGGGGCCTGCCAGCTATGGCTACACCTTC. Translated: CASFAGPASYGYTF. The full variable domain, its missing parts supplied by reference TRBV19 and TRBJ1-2, is DGGITQSPKYLFRKEGQNVTLSCEQNLNHDAMYWYRQDPGQGLRLIYYSQIVNDFQKGDIAEGYSVSREKKESFPLTVTSAQKNPTAFYLCASFAGPASYGYTFGSGTRLTVV.